This T cell receptor (beta chain) was profiled in a study of regulatory T cells in long-lasting Graves disease. About the study: Those with persistent Graves' disease had received antithyroid drugs for over 5 years with positive TSH receptor antibodies.

Per germline, CDR1 MDHEN and CDR2 SYDVKM. The CDR3 is 15 residues long. Trimming stripped 4 bases from V and 6 bases from J, with 19 bases between. Study-wide points: New patients shared roughly 1,000 public clonotypes, fewer than the roughly 2,700 shared by persistent patients. Persistent disease samples used TRBV28, TRBJ1-2 and TRBJ2-5 preferentially.

This clonotype was counted many times. Its antigen remains unidentified. Building of the TCR beta libraries involved iRepertoire HTBI primers and Arm-PCR of CDR3 regions. Each CDR3 protein gets one entry after TCRdb re-called the multiplex PCR reads with MiXCR. This table has a few hundred thousand distinct CDR3 sequences, around 23% appearing once. Specified time point: persistent/refractory GD, antithyroid drugs over 5 years with positive TRAb. The TCR library was made from RNA extracted from PBMCs. The chain recombines TRBV28 with TRBJ2-7, with D possibly being TRBD2 (6 bases). This clonotype originated in a female donor with Graves disease. Sequencing was performed on peripheral blood mononuclear cells (PBMCs), taken when the disease was refractory, from a patient treated with antithyroid drugs. CDR3 region: CASSSLATGYVEQYF. Here the CDR3 DNA reads TGTGCCAGCAGTTCCCTAGCGACGGGGTATGTCGAGCAGTACTTC.